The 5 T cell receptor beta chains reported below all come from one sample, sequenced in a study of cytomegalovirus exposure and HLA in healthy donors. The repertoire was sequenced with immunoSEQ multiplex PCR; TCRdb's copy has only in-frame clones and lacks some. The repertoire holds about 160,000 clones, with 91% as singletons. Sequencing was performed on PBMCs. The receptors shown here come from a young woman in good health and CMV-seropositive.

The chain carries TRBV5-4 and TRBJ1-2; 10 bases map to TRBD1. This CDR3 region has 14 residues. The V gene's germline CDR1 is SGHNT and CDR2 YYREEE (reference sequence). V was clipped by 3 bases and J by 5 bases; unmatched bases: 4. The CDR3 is CASSSGTGEYGYTF. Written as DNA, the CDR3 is TGTGCCAGCAGCTCCGGGACAGGGGAATATGGCTACACCTTC.

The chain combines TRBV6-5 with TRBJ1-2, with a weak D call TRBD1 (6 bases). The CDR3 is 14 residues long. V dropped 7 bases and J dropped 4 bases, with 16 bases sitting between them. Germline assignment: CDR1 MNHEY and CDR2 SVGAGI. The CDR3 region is CASKVHRESYGYTF. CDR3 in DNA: TGTGCCAGCAAGGTGCACAGGGAGAGCTATGGCTACACCTTC.

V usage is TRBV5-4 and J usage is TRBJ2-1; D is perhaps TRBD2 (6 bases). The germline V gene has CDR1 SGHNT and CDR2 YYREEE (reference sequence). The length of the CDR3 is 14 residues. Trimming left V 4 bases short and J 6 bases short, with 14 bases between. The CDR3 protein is CASSPETSSNEQFF. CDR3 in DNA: TGTGCCAGCAGCCCCGAGACTAGTTCCAATGAGCAGTTCTTC.

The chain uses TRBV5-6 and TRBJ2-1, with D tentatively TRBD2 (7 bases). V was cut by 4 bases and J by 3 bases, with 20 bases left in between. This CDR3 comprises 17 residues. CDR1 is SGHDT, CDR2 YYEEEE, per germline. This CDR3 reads CASSGGARIWYYNEQFF. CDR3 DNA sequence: TGTGCCAGCAGCGGGGGGGCCCGAATCTGGTACTACAATGAGCAGTTCTTC.

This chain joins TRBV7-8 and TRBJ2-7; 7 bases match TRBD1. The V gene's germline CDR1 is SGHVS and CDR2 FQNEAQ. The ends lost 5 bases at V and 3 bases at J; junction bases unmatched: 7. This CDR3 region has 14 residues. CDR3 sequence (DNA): TGTGCCAGCAGCCCCAGGCAGGGGGTCTACGAGCAGTACTTC. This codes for CASSPRQGVYEQYF.